This TCR beta chain was retrieved from a study of blood T cell repertoires in COVID-19. Study-wide background: The origin of the acute and convalescent COVID-19 samples was the United States, Italy and Spain. Sample material is recorded as cDNA or gDNA derived from T cells, B-cell-depleted T cells, or PBMCs.

Original handling: It was from reference gene primer amplification that nucleated cell counts were estimated. TCRdb's table, derived via immunoSEQ multiplex PCR, lists solely in-frame clones and lacks some. V and J calls and clone size are given by that table; D and trimming were obtained from the DNA. The data show 80,000 or so clones, roughly 78% seen once. CDR1 and CDR2 from the germline V gene are LNHNV and YYDKDF (reference sequence). Trimming cost V 0 bases and J 0 bases, with 6 bases left between them. This CDR3 is 16 amino acids long. Sequenced sample: peripheral blood. The TCR originated in a woman in her 70s with acute or convalescent COVID-19. The V and J genes are TRBV15 and TRBJ1-6; TRBD1 might be the D (6 bases). CDR3 residues: CATSREDSSYNSPLHF. The CDR3 region has the DNA TGTGCCACCAGCAGAGAGGACAGCTCCTATAATTCACCCCTCCACTTT.